What follows are 2 T cell receptor beta chains derived from one specimen sequenced in a study of a mutant IDH1 vaccine in newly diagnosed glioma. Antigens of these TCRs are unknown. TCRdb keeps only in-frame clones here, not all; method: immunoSEQ multiplex PCR. The table shows some 60,000 clones, with 85% to 90% occurring only once. Time point in this sample: week 5, during vaccination. Vaccination comprised doses that each held 300 ug of mutant IDH1 20-mer peptide, plus topical imiquimod. The input for sequencing was PBMCs, taken from a glioma patient whose treatment included an IDH1 peptide vaccine. All receptors derive from a woman between 40 and 55 years old with glioma.

The V call is TRBV23-1, the J call TRBJ1-5; D gene uncertain. TRBV23-1 is given ORF status, its function remaining uncertain. Trimming left V 4 bases short and J 1 base short, with 17 bases between. The CDR3 loop spans 17 amino acids. CDR3 nucleotide sequence: TGCGCCAGCAGTCGAGCGGACGACCCGATAAGCAATCAGCCCCAGCATTTT. Translating it yields CASSRADDPISNQPQHF.

This clone was found a few times. V gene TRBV25-1 combines with J gene TRBJ1-1; D is perhaps TRBD1 (6 bases). V lost 2 bases to trimming and J lost 8 bases, with 12 bases between them. Germline V lookup: CDR1 MGHDK, CDR2 SYGVNS. This CDR3 has 13 amino acids. The CDR3 protein is CASSERRGGEAFF. The DNA of the CDR3 is TGTGCCAGCAGTGAACGGAGGGGGGGGGAAGCTTTCTTT.